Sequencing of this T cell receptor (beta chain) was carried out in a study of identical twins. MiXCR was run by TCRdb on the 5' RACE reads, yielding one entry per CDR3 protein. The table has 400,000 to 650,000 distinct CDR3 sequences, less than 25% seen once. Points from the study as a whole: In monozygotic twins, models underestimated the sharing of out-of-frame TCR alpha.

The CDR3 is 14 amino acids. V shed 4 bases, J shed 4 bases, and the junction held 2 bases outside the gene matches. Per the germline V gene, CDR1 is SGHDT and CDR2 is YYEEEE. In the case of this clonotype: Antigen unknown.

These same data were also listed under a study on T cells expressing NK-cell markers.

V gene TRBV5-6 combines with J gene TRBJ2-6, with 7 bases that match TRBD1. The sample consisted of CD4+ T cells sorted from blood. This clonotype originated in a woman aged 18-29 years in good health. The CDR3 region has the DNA TGTGCCAGCAGCACAGGGGTAGGGGCCAACGTCCTGACTTTC. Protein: CASSTGVGANVLTF.